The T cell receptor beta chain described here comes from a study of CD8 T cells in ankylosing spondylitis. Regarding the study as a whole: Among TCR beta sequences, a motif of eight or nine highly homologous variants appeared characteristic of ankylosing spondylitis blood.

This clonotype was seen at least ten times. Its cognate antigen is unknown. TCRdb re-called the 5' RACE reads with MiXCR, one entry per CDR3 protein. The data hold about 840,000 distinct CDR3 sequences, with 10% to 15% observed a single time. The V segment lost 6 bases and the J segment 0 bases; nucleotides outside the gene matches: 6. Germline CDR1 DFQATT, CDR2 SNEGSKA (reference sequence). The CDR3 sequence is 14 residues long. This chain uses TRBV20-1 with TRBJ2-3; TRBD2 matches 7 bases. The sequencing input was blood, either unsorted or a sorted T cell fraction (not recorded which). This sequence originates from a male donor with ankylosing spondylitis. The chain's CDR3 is CSAPIGGSTDTQYF. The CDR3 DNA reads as TGCAGTGCCCCAATCGGGGGGAGCACAGATACGCAGTATTTT.